The 17 T cell receptor beta chains below were found in one sample sequenced in a study of CD8 T cells in ankylosing spondylitis. One entry per CDR3 protein results from TCRdb running MiXCR on the 5' RACE reads. The data contain some 140,000 distinct CDR3 sequences, approximately 9.2% of them singletons. The sequencing sample was made of synovial fluid, either unsorted or a sorted T cell fraction (not recorded which). Receptor source: a male donor with ankylosing spondylitis.

The J gene is TRBJ2-7, the V gene TRBV4-3; D is perhaps TRBD2 (6 bases). V lost 3 bases to trimming and J lost 0 bases, with 15 bases between them. The CDR3 totals 16 residues. Germline assignment: CDR1 LGHNA and CDR2 YSLEER. The CDR3: CASSHSVLRGSYEQYF. The CDR3 nucleotides are TGCGCCAGCAGCCATAGTGTCTTGCGGGGCTCCTACGAGCAGTACTTC.

The V call is TRBV10-3, the J call TRBJ1-1; a weak D match, TRBD1 (6 bases). CDR3 size: 13 residues. Germline CDR1 ENHRY, CDR2 SYGVKD. V shed 7 bases and J shed 1 base, with 10 bases lying between them. DNA for the CDR3: TGTGCCATCAACCTGGGACAGAACACTGAAGCTTTCTTT. Encoded protein: CAINLGQNTEAFF.

This clonotype was seen more than once but under ten times. The J gene is TRBJ1-4, the V gene TRBV6-5; the D gene is possibly TRBD1 (5 bases). V shed 0 bases and J shed 7 bases, with 12 bases lying between them. Germline loops: CDR1 MNHEY, CDR2 SVGAGI. This CDR3 is 15 amino acids long. CDR3 sequence (DNA): TGTGCCAGCAGTTACTCGGGCAGGGTTGGTGAAAAACTGTTTTTT. Amino acids: CASSYSGRVGEKLFF.

Note on this clonotype: The CDR3 end shows no conserved phenylalanine or tryptophan, and so a read error is likely. This sequence joins TRBV5-1 and TRBJ2-7; unclear D gene. The ends were cut back, 6 bases at V and 2 bases at J, with 12 bases in the middle. Germline values: CDR1 SGHRS, CDR2 YFSETQ. The CDR3 is 13 residues long. CDR3 sequence: CASMRPEAYEQYS. The CDR3 DNA reads as TGCGCCAGCATGAGACCCGAAGCCTACGAGCAGTACTCC.

This clonotype has a count of ten or more. V gene TRBV20-1 combines with J gene TRBJ1-1, with D hard to call. Germline V gene sequence: CDR1 DFQATT, CDR2 SNEGSKA (reference sequence). The CDR3 totals 15 residues. V dropped 5 bases and J dropped 0 bases, with 16 bases sitting between them. The chain's CDR3 is CSALWPSSMNTEAFF. CDR3 in DNA: TGCAGTGCTCTCTGGCCCTCTAGCATGAACACTGAAGCTTTCTTT.

This clonotype appeared many times. The rearrangement uses TRBV6-5 and TRBJ1-1; D gene unclear. The CDR3 totals 15 residues. The germline V gene encodes CDR1 MNHEY and CDR2 SVGAGI. V lost 3 bases to trimming and J lost 3 bases, with 14 bases between them. The CDR3 is CASSYRTFLDTEAFF. As DNA, the CDR3 is TGTGCCAGCAGTTATCGCACGTTTTTAGACACTGAAGCTTTCTTT.

This clonotype was counted many times. The V and J genes are TRBV4-2 and TRBJ2-4; unclear D gene. The germline gives CDR1 LGHNA, CDR2 YNFKEQ. V gave up 4 bases and J gave up 8 bases, with 18 bases separating them. The CDR3 consists of 15 residues. CDR3: CASSPLGEDRDIQYF. The CDR3 DNA reads as TGTGCCAGCAGCCCACTCGGAGAGGATAGGGACATTCAGTACTTC.

The rearrangement links TRBV7-6 to TRBJ2-7; D may be TRBD1 (6 bases). The CDR3 is 17 residues long. CDR1 and CDR2 from the germline V gene are SGHVS and FNYEAQ. V shed 1 base and J shed 0 bases, with 16 bases lying between them. This chain's CDR3 is CASSLGPTGTSSYEQYF. The CDR3 DNA sequence: TGTGCCAGCAGCTTAGGACCGACAGGAACGAGCTCCTACGAGCAGTACTTC.

This clonotype appeared a few times. The chain is built from TRBV4-3 and TRBJ2-5; 8 nucleotides match TRBD2. The CDR3 has 16 residues. CDR1 is LGHNA and CDR2 is YSLEER in the germline V gene. The V segment lost 0 bases and the J segment 9 bases; nucleotides outside the gene matches: 12. CDR3 DNA sequence: TGCGCCAGCAGCCAAGATAGAGCGGGAGTGGGGGAGGCCCAGTACTTC. This codes for CASSQDRAGVGEAQYF.

V gene TRBV7-2 combines with J gene TRBJ2-1; D gene unclear. CDR1 is SGHTA and CDR2 is FQGNSA in the germline V gene. The CDR3 runs to 14 residues. Trimming cost V 5 bases and J 4 bases, with 12 bases left between them. The CDR3 here is CASSQDLRYNEQFF. CDR3 DNA sequence: TGTGCCAGCAGCCAGGACCTGAGATACAATGAGCAGTTCTTC. The whole variable domain, remainder taken from reference TRBV7-2 and TRBJ2-1, is GAGVSQSPSNKVTEKGKDVELRCDPISGHTALYWYRQSLGQGLEFLIYFQGNSAPDKSGLPSDRFSAERTGGSVSTLTIQRTQQEDSAVYLCASSQDLRYNEQFFGPGTRLTVL.

This clonotype showed up many times. The chain carries TRBV5-1 and TRBJ2-7; D is ambiguous. This CDR3 is built from 13 residues. V was trimmed by 2 bases and J by 3 bases, leaving 9 bases between them. Per the germline V gene, CDR1 is SGHRS and CDR2 is YFSETQ. The CDR3 loop reads CASSFGKGYEQYF. Written as DNA, the CDR3 is TGCGCCAGCAGCTTCGGAAAAGGCTACGAGCAGTACTTC.

This clonotype was counted ten times or more. J is TRBJ2-3 and V is TRBV4-2, with TRBD2 matching 8 bases. The trim removed 1 base at V and 2 bases at J, leaving 5 bases unmatched. Germline CDR1 LGHNA, CDR2 YNFKEQ. There are 16 residues in the CDR3. The CDR3 DNA reads TGTGCCAGCAGCCAAGCCTCGCGGGGGGACACAGATACGCAGTATTTT. Protein: CASSQASRGDTDTQYF.

This clonotype was observed a few times. The rearrangement links TRBV12-3 or TRBV12-4 to TRBJ1-2; TRBD1 matches at 8 bases. After removal of 7 bases from V and 2 bases from J, the junction contained 9 bases not matched to a gene. This CDR3 comprises 15 residues. CDR3 nucleotide sequence: TGTGCCAGCACCTTAAATGGACAGGGCAACTATGGCTACACCTTC. It codes for CASTLNGQGNYGYTF.

This chain joins TRBV18 and TRBJ2-3; no firm D call. V dropped 3 bases and J dropped 0 bases, with 7 bases sitting between them. Germline-derived CDR1 and CDR2 are KGHSH and LQKENI. The CDR3 contains 14 residues. For the CDR3, the DNA is TGTGCCAGCTCACCTAGGCTTAGCACAGATACGCAGTATTTT. Translation: CASSPRLSTDTQYF.

This clonotype was recorded a few times. The chain combines TRBV30 with TRBJ1-2; maybe TRBD1 (6 bases). Germline V gene lookup returns CDR1 GTSNPN and CDR2 SVGIG (reference sequence). V lost 4 bases and J lost 4, with 16 bases in between. The CDR3 is 14 residues long. CDR3 DNA sequence: TGTGCCTGGAACCCAAGGGGGAGAACCTATGGCTACACCTTC. Translating it yields CAWNPRGRTYGYTF.

This clonotype has a count of ten or more. V and J are TRBV27 and TRBJ2-7; D ambiguous. V was cut by 5 bases and J by 0 bases, with 11 bases left in between. The CDR3 covers 14 residues. The V gene's germline CDR1 is MNHEY and CDR2 SMNVEV (reference sequence). The CDR3 DNA reads as TGTGCCAGCAGTGCATTCAAAGACTCCTACGAGCAGTACTTC. It yields the protein CASSAFKDSYEQYF.

The chain employs TRBV2 and TRBJ2-3; D unresolved. CDR1 is SNHLY, CDR2 FYNNEI, per germline. Trimming took 4 bases from V and 2 from J, leaving 10 bases between them. The CDR3 totals 14 residues. CDR3 region: CASSGPLSTDTQYF. The CDR3 bases are TGTGCCAGCAGTGGACCCCTTTCCACAGATACGCAGTATTTT. The full variable domain, in which reference TRBV2 and TRBJ2-3 provide the parts outside the CDR3, is EPEVTQTPSHQVTQMGQEVILRCVPISNHLYFYWYRQILGQKVEFLVSFYNNEISEKSEIFDDQFSVERPDGSNFTLKIRSTKLEDSAMYFCASSGPLSTDTQYFGPGTRLTVL.